Shown below are 11 T cell receptor beta chains from a single sample sequenced in a study of CD4 T cells in relation to SARS-CoV-2 and coronaviruses. What these receptors recognize is not known. The table came from immunoSEQ multiplex PCR; TCRdb's copy has only in-frame clones and leaves some out. The sample lists some 16,000 clones; about four fifths were seen once. CD4+ T cells from unexposed donors were obtained before the COVID-19 pandemic (2011-2018). Isolation of CD4+ T cells took place after less than 13 days in culture. Sequenced input: CD4+ T cells from PBMCs, cultured in vitro. The receptors originated from a human donor in good health.

The V gene is TRBV2, the J gene TRBJ1-3; D not resolved. The germline V and J ends were trimmed by 6 bases and 0 bases, with 9 bases remaining between them. Germline loops: CDR1 SNHLY, CDR2 FYNNEI. The CDR3 consists of 14 residues. CDR3 loop: CASREGHSGNTIYF. As DNA, the CDR3 is TGTGCCAGCAGAGAGGGTCACTCTGGAAACACCATATATTTT.

The chain couples TRBV15 to TRBJ1-4, with D hard to call. The CDR3 is 16 residues long. The germline CDR1 and CDR2 sequences are LNHNV and YYDKDF (reference sequence). The V end was cut by 0 bases, the J end by 5 bases, with 13 bases between. DNA for the CDR3: TGTGCCACCAGCAGAGATTACCAGCCTAACAATGAAAAACTGTTTTTT. The encoded protein is CATSRDYQPNNEKLFF. The full variable domain, its missing parts supplied by reference TRBV15 and TRBJ1-4, is DAMVIQNPRYQVTQFGKPVTLSCSQTLNHNVMYWYQQKSSQAPKLLFHYYDKDFNNEADTPDNFQSRRPNTSFCFLDIRSPGLGDTAMYLCATSRDYQPNNEKLFFGSGTQLSVL.

This clone was seen once. The V and J genes are TRBV2 and TRBJ1-5; unclear D gene. This CDR3 contains 18 residues. The V gene lost 3 bases and the J gene lost 2 bases, with 20 bases spanning the gap. Germline CDR1 SNHLY, CDR2 FYNNEI. CDR3 in amino acids: CASSDKWGAPLGNQPQHF. The DNA for the CDR3 is TGTGCCAGCAGTGACAAGTGGGGAGCTCCTCTCGGCAATCAGCCCCAGCATTTT.

In its sample, this clone was seen a few times. The chain is built from TRBV30 and TRBJ1-5; no firm D call. V was cut by 4 bases and J by 0 bases, with 7 bases left in between. The germline CDR1 and CDR2 sequences are GTSNPN and SVGIG (reference sequence). CDR3 length: 13 amino acids. The CDR3 nucleotides are TGTGCCTGGACAGAAGATAGCAATCAGCCCCAGCATTTT. Translated: CAWTEDSNQPQHF.

The chain uses TRBV5-5 and TRBJ2-5; D may be TRBD1 or TRBD2 (6 bases each). The CDR3 sequence is 15 residues long. Trimming cost V 5 bases and J 4 bases, with 18 bases left between them. Germline values: CDR1 SGHKS, CDR2 YYEKEE (reference sequence). DNA for the CDR3: TGTGCCAGCAGTCGGGGGCCTAGACATGGAGAGACCCAGTACTTC. This sequence encodes CASSRGPRHGETQYF.

As DNA, the CDR3 is TGTGCCAGCAGCCTACGGACAGGTACTAGGGCTTTCTTT. This gives the protein CASSLRTGTRAFF. The V gene is TRBV14, the J gene TRBJ1-1; the match to TRBD1 covers 7 bases. Trimming at V came to 4 bases and at J to 11 bases, leaving 10 bases not matched to a gene. This CDR3 is built from 13 residues. CDR1 is SGHDN, CDR2 FVKESK, per germline.

The V and J genes are TRBV5-6 and TRBJ1-1, with D tentatively TRBD1 (6 bases). Trimming took off 2 bases at V and 0 bases at J, with 20 bases between the two ends. The CDR3 consists of 18 residues. Germline lookup yields CDR1 SGHDT and CDR2 YYEEEE. CDR3 amino acids: CASSLLGRTAGMNTEAFF. CDR3 sequence (DNA): TGTGCCAGCAGCTTACTGGGTAGGACAGCGGGGATGAACACTGAAGCTTTCTTT.

The table lists this clone with a count of one. This rearrangement joins TRBV19 to TRBJ2-2, with D unclear. CDR1 is LNHDA, CDR2 SQIVND, per germline (reference sequence). This CDR3 comprises 14 residues. The germline V and J ends were trimmed by 6 bases and 1 base, with 9 bases remaining between them. CDR3: CASSLDGNTGELFF. In DNA form, the CDR3 reads TGTGCCAGTAGCCTAGACGGGAACACCGGGGAGCTGTTTTTT.

The rearrangement joins TRBV6-2 or TRBV6-3 to TRBJ2-5; TRBD2 aligns across 8 bases. CDR1 MNHEY and CDR2 SVGEGT come from the germline V gene. With V trimmed by 6 bases and J by 0 bases, 6 bases remained unmatched. This CDR3 contains 15 residues. CDR3 nucleotide sequence: TGTGCCAGCAGCGGACTAGCTGAGTACCAAGAGACCCAGTACTTC. It codes for CASSGLAEYQETQYF.

The chain is built from TRBV5-1 and TRBJ2-5; D unclear. Germline V gene lookup returns CDR1 SGHRS and CDR2 YFSETQ. CDR3 length: 11 amino acids. Trimming took off 5 bases at V and 5 bases at J, with 7 bases between the two ends. Written as DNA, the CDR3 is TGCGCCAGCAGTCTAAGCGAGACCCAGTACTTC. Residues: CASSLSETQYF.

The chain recombines TRBV5-1 with TRBJ1-2, with D hard to call. The V end was cut by 0 bases, the J end by 3 bases, with 6 bases between. CDR1 is SGHRS and CDR2 is YFSETQ in the germline V gene. The CDR3 is made up of 13 amino acids. DNA for the CDR3: TGCGCCAGCAGCTTGGGACGGGACTATGGCTACACCTTC. It translates to CASSLGRDYGYTF.